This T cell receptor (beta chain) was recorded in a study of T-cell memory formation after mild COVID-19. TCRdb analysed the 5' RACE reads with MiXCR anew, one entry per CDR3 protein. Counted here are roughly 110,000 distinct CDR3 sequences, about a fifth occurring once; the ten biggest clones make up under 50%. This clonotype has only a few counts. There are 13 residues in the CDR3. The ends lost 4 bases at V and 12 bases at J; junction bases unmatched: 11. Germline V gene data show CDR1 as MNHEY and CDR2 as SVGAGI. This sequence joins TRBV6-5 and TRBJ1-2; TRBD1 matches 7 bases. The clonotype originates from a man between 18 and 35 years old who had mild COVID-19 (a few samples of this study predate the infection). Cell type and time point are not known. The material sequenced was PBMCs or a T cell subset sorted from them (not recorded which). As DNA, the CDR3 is TGTGCCAGCAGTTTATTAAGGGGGCGAGTGGACACCTTC. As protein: CASSLLRGRVDTF.